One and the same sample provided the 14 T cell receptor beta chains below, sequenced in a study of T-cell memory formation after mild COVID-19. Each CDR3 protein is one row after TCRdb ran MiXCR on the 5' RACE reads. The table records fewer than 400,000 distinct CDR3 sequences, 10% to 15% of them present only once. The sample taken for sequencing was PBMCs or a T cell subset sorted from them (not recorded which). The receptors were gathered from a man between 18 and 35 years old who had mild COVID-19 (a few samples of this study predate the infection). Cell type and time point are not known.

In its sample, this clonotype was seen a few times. CDR3 bases: TGCGCCAGCAGCTTGGACAGTTTCCTCGAGCAGTACTTC. This sequence encodes CASSLDSFLEQYF. This chain uses TRBV5-1 with TRBJ2-7; D ambiguous. In germline, CDR1 is SGHRS, CDR2 YFSETQ. Trimming stripped 0 bases from V and 6 bases from J, with 10 bases between. The CDR3 sequence is 13 residues long.

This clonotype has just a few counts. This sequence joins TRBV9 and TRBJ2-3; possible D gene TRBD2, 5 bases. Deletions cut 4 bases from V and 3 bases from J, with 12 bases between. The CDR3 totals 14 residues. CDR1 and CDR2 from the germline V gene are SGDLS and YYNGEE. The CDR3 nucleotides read TGTGCCAGCAGCCGCGGGCTTACGACAGATACGCAGTATTTT. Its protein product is CASSRGLTTDTQYF.

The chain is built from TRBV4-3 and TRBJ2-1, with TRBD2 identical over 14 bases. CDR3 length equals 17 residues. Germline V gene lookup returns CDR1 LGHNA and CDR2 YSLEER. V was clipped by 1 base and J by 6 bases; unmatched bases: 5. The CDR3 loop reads CASSQVRTSGGTNEQFF. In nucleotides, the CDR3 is TGCGCCAGCAGCCAAGTGAGGACTAGCGGGGGGACCAATGAGCAGTTCTTC.

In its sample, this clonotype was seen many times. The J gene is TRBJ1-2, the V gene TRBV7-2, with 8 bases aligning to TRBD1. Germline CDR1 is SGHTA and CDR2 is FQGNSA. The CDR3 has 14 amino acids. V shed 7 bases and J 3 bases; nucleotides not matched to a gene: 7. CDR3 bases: TGTGCCAGCAAAGGGGACAGGAGGGACTATGGCTACACCTTC. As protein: CASKGDRRDYGYTF.

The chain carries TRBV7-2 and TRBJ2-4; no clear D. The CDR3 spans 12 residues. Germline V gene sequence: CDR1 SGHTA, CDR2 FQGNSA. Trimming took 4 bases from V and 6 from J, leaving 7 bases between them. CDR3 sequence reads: CASSSLGNIQYF. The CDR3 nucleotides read TGTGCCAGCAGCTCGCTGGGAAACATTCAGTACTTC. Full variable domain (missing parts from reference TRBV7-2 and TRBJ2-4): GAGVSQSPSNKVTEKGKDVELRCDPISGHTALYWYRQSLGQGLEFLIYFQGNSAPDKSGLPSDRFSAERTGGSVSTLTIQRTQQEDSAVYLCASSSLGNIQYFGAGTRLSVL.

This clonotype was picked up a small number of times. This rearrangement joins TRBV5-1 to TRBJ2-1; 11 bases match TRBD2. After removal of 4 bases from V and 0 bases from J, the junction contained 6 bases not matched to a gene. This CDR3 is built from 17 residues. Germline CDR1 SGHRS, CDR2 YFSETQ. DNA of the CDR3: TGCGCCAGCAGCATCGGACTAGCGGGTCACTCCTACAATGAGCAGTTCTTC. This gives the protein CASSIGLAGHSYNEQFF. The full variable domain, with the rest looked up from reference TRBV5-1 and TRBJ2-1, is KAGVTQTPRYLIKTRGQQVTLSCSPISGHRSVSWYQQTPGQGLQFLFEYFSETQRNKGNFPGRFSGRQFSNSRSEMNVSTLELGDSALYLCASSIGLAGHSYNEQFFGPGTRLTVL.

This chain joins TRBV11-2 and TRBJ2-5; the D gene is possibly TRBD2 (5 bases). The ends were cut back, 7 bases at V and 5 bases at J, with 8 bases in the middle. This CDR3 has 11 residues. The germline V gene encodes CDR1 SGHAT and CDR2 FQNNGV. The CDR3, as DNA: TGTGCCAGCACGCGCGGGGAGACCCAGTACTTC. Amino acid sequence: CASTRGETQYF.

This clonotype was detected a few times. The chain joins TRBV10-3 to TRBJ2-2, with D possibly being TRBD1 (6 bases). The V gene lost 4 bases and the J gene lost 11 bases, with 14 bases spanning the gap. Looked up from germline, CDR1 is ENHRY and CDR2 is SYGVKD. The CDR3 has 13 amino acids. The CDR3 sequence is CAISGQVGGELFF. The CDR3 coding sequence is TGTGCCATCAGTGGACAGGTTGGCGGAGAGCTGTTTTTT.

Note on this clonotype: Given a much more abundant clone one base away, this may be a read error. CDR3 nucleotide sequence: TGTGCCAGCAGCTCCGCAGCCGGGCGGACTGAAGCTTCCTTT. This translates into CASSSAAGRTEASF. The rearrangement links TRBV7-2 to TRBJ1-1; D is ambiguous. The length of the CDR3 is 14 residues. Germline CDR1 is SGHTA and CDR2 is FQGNSA.

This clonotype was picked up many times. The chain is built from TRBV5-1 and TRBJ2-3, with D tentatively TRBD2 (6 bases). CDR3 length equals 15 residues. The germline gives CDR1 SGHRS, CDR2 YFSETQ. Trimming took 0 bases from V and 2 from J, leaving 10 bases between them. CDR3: CASSLGGAPTDTQYF. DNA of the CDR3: TGCGCCAGCAGCTTGGGCGGGGCCCCCACAGATACGCAGTATTTT. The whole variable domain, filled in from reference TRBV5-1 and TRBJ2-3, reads KAGVTQTPRYLIKTRGQQVTLSCSPISGHRSVSWYQQTPGQGLQFLFEYFSETQRNKGNFPGRFSGRQFSNSRSEMNVSTLELGDSALYLCASSLGGAPTDTQYFGPGTRLTVL.

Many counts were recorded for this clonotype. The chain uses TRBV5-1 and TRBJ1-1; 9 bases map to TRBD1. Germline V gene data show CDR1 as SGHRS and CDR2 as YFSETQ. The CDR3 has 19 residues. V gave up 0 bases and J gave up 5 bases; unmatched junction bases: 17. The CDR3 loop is CASSLGVISAGTGRTEAFF. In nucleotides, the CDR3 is TGCGCCAGCAGCTTGGGGGTTATCAGTGCCGGGACAGGGAGGACTGAAGCTTTCTTT.

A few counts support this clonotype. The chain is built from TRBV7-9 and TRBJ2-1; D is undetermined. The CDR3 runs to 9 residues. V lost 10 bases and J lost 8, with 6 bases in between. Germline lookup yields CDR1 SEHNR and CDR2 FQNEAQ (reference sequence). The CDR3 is CATSDEQFF. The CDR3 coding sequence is TGTGCCACCTCGGATGAGCAGTTCTTC.

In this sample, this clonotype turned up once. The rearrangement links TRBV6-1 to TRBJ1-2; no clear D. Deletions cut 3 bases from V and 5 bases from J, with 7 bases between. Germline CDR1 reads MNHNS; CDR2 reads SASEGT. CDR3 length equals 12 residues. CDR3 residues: CASSDGEYGYTF. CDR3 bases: TGTGCCAGCAGTGACGGGGAGTATGGCTACACCTTC.

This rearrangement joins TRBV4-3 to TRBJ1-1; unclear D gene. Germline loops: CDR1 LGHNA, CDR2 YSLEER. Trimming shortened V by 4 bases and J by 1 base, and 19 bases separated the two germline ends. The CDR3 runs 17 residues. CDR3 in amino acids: CASSPFGVPGPNTEAFF. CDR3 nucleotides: TGCGCCAGCAGCCCCTTTGGGGTCCCCGGCCCGAACACTGAAGCTTTCTTT.